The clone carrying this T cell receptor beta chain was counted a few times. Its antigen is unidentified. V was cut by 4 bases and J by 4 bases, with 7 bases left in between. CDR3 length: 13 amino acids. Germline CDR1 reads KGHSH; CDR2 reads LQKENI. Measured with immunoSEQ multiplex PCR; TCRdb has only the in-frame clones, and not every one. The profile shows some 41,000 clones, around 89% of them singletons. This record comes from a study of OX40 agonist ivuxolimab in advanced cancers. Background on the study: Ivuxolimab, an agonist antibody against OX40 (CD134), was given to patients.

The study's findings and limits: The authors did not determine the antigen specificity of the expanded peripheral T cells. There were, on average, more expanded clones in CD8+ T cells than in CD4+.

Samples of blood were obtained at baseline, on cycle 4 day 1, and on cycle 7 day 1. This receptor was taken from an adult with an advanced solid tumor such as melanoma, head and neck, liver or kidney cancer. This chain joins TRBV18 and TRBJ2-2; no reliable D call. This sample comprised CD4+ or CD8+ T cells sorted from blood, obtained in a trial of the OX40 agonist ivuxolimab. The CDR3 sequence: CASSLSPTGELFF. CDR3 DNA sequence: TGTGCCAGCTCACTATCCCCCACCGGGGAGCTGTTTTTT. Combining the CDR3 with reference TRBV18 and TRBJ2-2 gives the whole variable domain NAGVMQNPRHLVRRRGQEARLRCSPMKGHSHVYWYRQLPEEGLKFMVYLQKENIIDESGMPKERFSAEFPKEGPSILRIQQVVRGDSAAYFCASSLSPTGELFFGEGSRLTVL.